This T cell receptor beta chain came from a study of CD8+CD57+ T cells in acquired aplastic anemia. Study background: Sorted cells (CD4+ and CD8+) yielded DNA amounts that averaged roughly 3.2 ug. Study results and limitations: Significance was not reached for CD8+ Simpson's diversity between patients and controls. Fewer than 30 shared CD8+ CDR3s appeared highly expressed within patients' immunodominant clones.

CDR1 is SGHKS and CDR2 is YYEKEE in the germline V gene (reference sequence). V gave up 5 bases and J gave up 6 bases; unmatched junction bases: 11. This CDR3 contains 15 residues. The study profiled TCR beta VDJ and CDR3 using genomic DNA as template. TCRdb analysed the reads with MiXCR anew, one entry per CDR3 protein. This table has about 220,000 distinct CDR3 sequences, around half appearing once. Only patients with CD8+CD57+ cell expansion on flow cytometry were chosen for sequencing. Every one of the patients had aplastic anemia (severe, acquired). A remark on this clonotype: Its antigen is as yet unknown.

This sequence was found in a human donor with aplastic anemia. The chain carries TRBV5-5 and TRBJ2-7; the match to TRBD1 covers 10 bases. The sequencing input was sorted CD4+, CD8+, or CD8+CD57+ T cells (not recorded which) from PBMCs. The CDR3 bases are TGTGCCAGCAGATCTCAGAGAGGGACAGGGGCCGAGCAGTACTTC. Amino acids: CASRSQRGTGAEQYF.